This TCR beta chain was identified during a study of CD8+ T cells in alopecia areata. General study points: It was lesional scalp, especially alopecia totalis/universalis, that showed higher clonality than normal scalp.

With regard to this clone: Its target is not known.

As the sequencing template, cDNA was produced by extracting RNA and reverse transcribing it. Here immunoSEQ multiplex PCR was the method, and the copy in TCRdb shows in-frame clones only, minus some. Seen here are 150,000 or so clones, around 55% observed once, and the top ten hold less than 5%. Researchers picked out CD4+ and CD8+ T cells from PBMCs by sorting. V was clipped by 3 bases and J by 10 bases; unmatched bases: 9. In germline, CDR1 is MDHEN, CDR2 SYDVKM. The CDR3 loop spans 13 amino acids. Sequencing input: CD4+ T cells sorted from blood. The J gene is TRBJ2-7, the V gene TRBV28; 7 bases match TRBD1. The TCR originated in a human donor in good health. The CDR3 DNA reads as TGTGCCAGCAGTTTTAGGGGACAGTCTCCCCAGTACTTC. The encoded protein is CASSFRGQSPQYF.